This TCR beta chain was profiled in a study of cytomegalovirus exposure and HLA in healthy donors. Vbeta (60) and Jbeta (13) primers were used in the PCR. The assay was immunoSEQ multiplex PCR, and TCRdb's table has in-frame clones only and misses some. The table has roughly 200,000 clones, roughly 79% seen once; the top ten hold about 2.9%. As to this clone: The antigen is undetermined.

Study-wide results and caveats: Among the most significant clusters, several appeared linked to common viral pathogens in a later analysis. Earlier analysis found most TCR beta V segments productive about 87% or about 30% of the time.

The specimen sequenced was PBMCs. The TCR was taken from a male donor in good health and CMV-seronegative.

The CDR3 DNA reads TGTGCCAGCAGCGTAGGTTCAGGGGGTAGCAATCAGCCCCAGCATTTT. The encoded protein is CASSVGSGGSNQPQHF. V is TRBV9 and J is TRBJ1-5, with 7 positions matching TRBD1. Germline trimming cut 0 bases from V and 0 bases from J; bases unmatched to any gene: 3. CDR1 SGDLS and CDR2 YYNGEE come from the germline V gene. The CDR3 runs to 16 residues.